This entry lists 27 T cell receptor beta chains sequenced from one sample in a study of T cell repertoires in ileal Crohn's disease. TCRdb's copy holds only in-frame clones and misses some; the assay was immunoSEQ multiplex PCR. This table has around 13,000 clones, 78% appearing once. Time point: neoterminal ileum biopsy at postoperative endoscopy, about 6 months after surgery. The sample was ileal tissue. All receptors come from an adult with Crohn's disease.

This clone was counted between two and nine times. The V gene is TRBV29-1, the J gene TRBJ2-4; no clear D gene. Trimming shortened V by 1 base and J by 5 bases, and 9 bases separated the two germline ends. The CDR3 covers 13 residues. From germline, CDR1 is SQVTM and CDR2 ANQGSEA. The CDR3, as DNA: TGCAGCGTTGAAGGGGCCGCTGAAAACATTCAGTACTTC. This codes for CSVEGAAENIQYF. Complete variable domain (other parts from reference TRBV29-1 and TRBJ2-4): SAVISQKPSRDICQRGTSLTIQCQVDSQVTMMFWYRQQPGQSLTLIATANQGSEATYESGFVIDKFPISRPNLTFSTLTVSNMSPEDSSIYLCSVEGAAENIQYFGAGTRLSVL.

This clone has only a few counts. This chain uses TRBV6-5 with TRBJ1-2; the D is unclear. Germline V gene sequence: CDR1 MNHEY, CDR2 SVGAGI. Trimming took off 6 bases at V and 8 bases at J, with 16 bases between the two ends. CDR3 length: 13 amino acids. The CDR3, as DNA: TGTGCCAGCAGCCTACGCGAGGGTGGGGGCTACACCTTC. It specifies CASSLREGGGYTF.

There are a few counts of this clone. This chain joins TRBV25-1 and TRBJ2-3; the D gene is possibly TRBD1 (5 bases). Germline values: CDR1 MGHDK, CDR2 SYGVNS. The V end was cut by 8 bases, the J end by 8 bases, with 23 bases between. This CDR3 region has 15 residues. This chain's CDR3 is CASALTGPSSFTQYF. The CDR3 DNA follows: TGTGCCAGCGCCTTAACAGGCCCCTCGTCGTTTACGCAGTATTTT.

V gene TRBV10-3 combines with J gene TRBJ2-2, with 7 bases fitting TRBD2. The trim removed 5 bases at V and 5 bases at J, leaving 8 bases unmatched. The CDR3 extends over 15 amino acids. Germline V CDR1 and CDR2: ENHRY, SYGVKD. The CDR3 sequence is CAISRGRVGTGELFF. The CDR3 nucleotides are TGTGCCATCAGTCGAGGGAGGGTCGGAACCGGGGAGCTGTTTTTT.

The gene calls are TRBV9 and TRBJ2-1, with D perhaps TRBD1 (5 bases). V was shortened by 0 bases and J by 7 bases, with 14 bases between the two germline ends. Per germline, CDR1 SGDLS and CDR2 YYNGEE. CDR3 size: 15 residues. The CDR3 is CASSVGVQGRNEQFF. The CDR3, as DNA: TGTGCCAGCAGCGTAGGGGTCCAGGGAAGGAATGAGCAGTTCTTC.

This chain connects TRBV25-1 to TRBJ2-7; no firm D call. The V gene's germline CDR1 is MGHDK and CDR2 SYGVNS. The CDR3 runs to 12 residues. V lost 7 bases and J lost 0, with 7 bases in between. The CDR3 sequence: CASTEDSYEQYF. CDR3 sequence (DNA): TGTGCCAGCACCGAGGACTCCTACGAGCAGTACTTC.

This clone was detected a few times. The chain combines TRBV5-1 with TRBJ2-7; a possible D gene is TRBD2 (5 bases). Trimming shortened V by 2 bases and J by 4 bases, and 16 bases separated the two germline ends. This CDR3 contains 15 residues. Germline values: CDR1 SGHRS, CDR2 YFSETQ. The CDR3 nucleotides read TGCGCCAGCAGCTTAACTCGGGGAAGTAGTTACGAGCAGTACTTC. It specifies CASSLTRGSSYEQYF.

The chain couples TRBV9 to TRBJ2-1, with TRBD2 identical over 12 bases. CDR3 length equals 15 residues. Per the germline V gene, CDR1 is SGDLS and CDR2 is YYNGEE. Trimming took 2 bases from V and 8 from J; bases not matched to a gene: 5. This CDR3 reads CASSVGLAGIYEQFF. CDR3 DNA: TGTGCCAGCAGCGTCGGACTAGCGGGAATATATGAGCAGTTCTTC.

This chain connects TRBV18 to TRBJ2-5, with 11 bases aligning to TRBD1. The J segment lost 3 bases and the V segment lost 3 bases, leaving 6 bases of the junction unmatched. Germline values: CDR1 KGHSH, CDR2 LQKENI. The length of the CDR3 is 16 residues. Here the CDR3 reads CASSPRRTGGEETQYF. As DNA, the CDR3 is TGTGCCAGCTCACCGAGGCGGACAGGGGGCGAAGAGACCCAGTACTTC.

The chain is built from TRBV29-1 and TRBJ2-5; 8 nucleotides match TRBD2. This CDR3 spans 15 amino acids. Germline loops: CDR1 SQVTM, CDR2 ANQGSEA. V lost 3 bases and J lost 5; bases outside the gene matches: 11. CDR3 DNA: TGCAGCGTTGAGGCGAGCGGGAGTTCTTGGGAGACCCAGTACTTC. As protein: CSVEASGSSWETQYF.

This clone was counted once. V is TRBV6-1 and J is TRBJ2-1, with a possible D match to TRBD2 (7 bases). From germline, CDR1 is MNHNS and CDR2 SASEGT. There are 15 residues in the CDR3. Trimming left V 1 base short and J 4 bases short, with 11 bases between. CDR3 sequence (DNA): TGTGCCAGCAGTGAAGAGGGGGGGGGATACAATGAGCAGTTCTTC. Amino acids: CASSEEGGGYNEQFF.

The chain recombines TRBV7-2 with TRBJ2-7; D is possibly TRBD1 (5 bases). Deletions cut 1 base from V and 2 bases from J, with 12 bases between. Germline lookup yields CDR1 SGHTA and CDR2 FQGNSA. The CDR3 covers 15 residues. The CDR3 coding sequence is TGTGCCAGCAGCTTAGGCAGGGTAACCACCTACGAGCAGTACTTC. It codes for CASSLGRVTTYEQYF.

This sequence joins TRBV10-2 and TRBJ2-2; D not resolved. CDR1 and CDR2 from the germline V gene are WSHSY and SAAADI. The CDR3 has 14 amino acids. Trimming stripped 7 bases from V and 2 bases from J, with 11 bases between. Written as DNA, the CDR3 is TGCGCCAGCAAGCCGGCAGGAAACACCGGGGAGCTGTTTTTT. This codes for CASKPAGNTGELFF.

This clone was seen once. The chain recombines TRBV11-2 with TRBJ2-2, with 9 positions matching TRBD1. This CDR3 is 17 amino acids long. Per the germline V gene, CDR1 is SGHAT and CDR2 is FQNNGV. V gave up 3 bases and J gave up 5 bases; unmatched junction bases: 10. In nucleotides, the CDR3 is TGTGCCAGCAGCTTTACGAAGACCGGGACAGGGACCGGGGAGCTGTTTTTT. Its protein product is CASSFTKTGTGTGELFF.

The chain couples TRBV30 to TRBJ2-2; unclear D gene. Trimming pared 1 base from V and 0 bases from J, leaving 3 bases between. The CDR3 spans 13 residues. Looked up from germline, CDR1 is GTSNPN and CDR2 is SVGIG (reference sequence). The DNA for the CDR3 is TGTGCCTGGAGTGCAGCGAACACCGGGGAGCTGTTTTTT. This translates into CAWSAANTGELFF.

Here the CDR3 DNA reads TGTGCCAGCAGCCCGCAGGAGGCCGTCTCCTACGAGCAGTACTTC. Translating it yields CASSPQEAVSYEQYF. The rearrangement joins TRBV11-2 to TRBJ2-7; TRBD2 might be the D (5 bases). From germline, CDR1 is SGHAT and CDR2 FQNNGV. The CDR3 is 15 amino acids. Trimming shortened V by 5 bases and J by 0 bases, and 14 bases separated the two germline ends.

The DNA for the CDR3 is TGTGCCAGCAGTGAAGGCGACACCGGGGAGCTGTTTTTT. This translates into CASSEGDTGELFF. The rearrangement uses TRBV6-1 and TRBJ2-2; D unresolved. V lost 1 base and J lost 3, with 3 bases in between. The germline V gene has CDR1 MNHNS and CDR2 SASEGT. The CDR3 has 13 residues.

The chain carries TRBV6-6 and TRBJ2-1; 9 bases agree with TRBD2. Germline V gene data show CDR1 as MNHNY and CDR2 as SVGAGI (reference sequence). The CDR3 runs 16 residues. V gave up 0 bases and J gave up 5 bases; unmatched junction bases: 5. CDR3: CASSYSSGRRDNEQFF. CDR3 nucleotides: TGTGCCAGCAGTTACTCGAGCGGGAGGCGGGACAATGAGCAGTTCTTC.

This chain connects TRBV18 to TRBJ2-7; 11 bases fit TRBD2. V dropped 2 bases and J dropped 0; count of bases not matched to a gene: 3. This CDR3 region has 16 residues. Germline V gene sequence: CDR1 KGHSH, CDR2 LQKENI. The CDR3 reads CASSPGTSGLSYEQYF. In DNA form, the CDR3 reads TGTGCCAGCTCACCAGGGACTAGCGGACTCTCCTACGAGCAGTACTTC.

Concerning this clone itself: The junction departs from the called germline gene at one end, perhaps through a read error. Within the sample, other DNA sequences also encode this same CDR3. V gene TRBV7-7 combines with J gene TRBJ1-5; 7 bases line up with TRBD1. CDR3 length: 13 amino acids. Germline CDR1 SSHAT, CDR2 FNYEAQ (reference sequence). The CDR3 loop is CASSLDRDQPQHF. The CDR3 coding sequence is TGTGCTAGCAGCTTAGACAGGGATCAGCCCCAGCATTTT.

The chain recombines TRBV9 with TRBJ1-3; a weak D match, TRBD1 (6 bases). Trimming stripped 0 bases from V and 0 bases from J, with 7 bases between. Germline lookup yields CDR1 SGDLS and CDR2 YYNGEE. CDR3 size: 15 residues. The CDR3, as DNA: TGTGCCAGCAGCGTAGAGGGGGACTCTGGAAACACCATATATTTT. This translates into CASSVEGDSGNTIYF.

The count of this clone is one. The chain employs TRBV5-6 and TRBJ2-1; tentative D call: TRBD2 (6 bases). Trimming removed 4 bases from V and 1 base from J, with 15 bases in between. CDR1 SGHDT and CDR2 YYEEEE come from the germline V gene. The CDR3 sequence is 16 residues long. CDR3 amino acids: CASSTPGLLSYNEQFF. CDR3 nucleotides: TGTGCCAGCAGCACGCCGGGACTCCTATCCTACAATGAGCAGTTCTTC. Combining the CDR3 with reference TRBV5-6 and TRBJ2-1 gives the whole variable domain DAGVTQSPTHLIKTRGQQVTLRCSPKSGHDTVSWYQQALGQGPQFIFQYYEEEERQRGNFPDRFSGHQFPNYSSELNVNALLLGDSALYLCASSTPGLLSYNEQFFGPGTRLTVL.

The rearrangement joins TRBV4-1 to TRBJ1-5, with TRBD1 matching 11 bases. Germline loops: CDR1 MGHRA, CDR2 YSYEKL. J gave up 7 bases and V 4 bases, and 9 bases lay outside the gene matches. The CDR3 spans 16 residues. The CDR3 reads CASSPGTGGLGQPQHF. In nucleotides, the CDR3 is TGCGCCAGCAGCCCTGGGACAGGGGGTTTAGGGCAGCCCCAGCATTTT.

This chain uses TRBV9 with TRBJ2-1, with 9 bases identical to TRBD1. The germline V gene encodes CDR1 SGDLS and CDR2 YYNGEE. The CDR3 sequence is 17 residues long. V dropped 6 bases and J dropped 4; count of bases not matched to a gene: 14. The CDR3 protein is CASTSGSWDRDYNEQFF. The DNA for the CDR3 is TGTGCCAGCACCTCTGGCTCATGGGACAGGGATTACAATGAGCAGTTCTTC.

The chain recombines TRBV6-5 with TRBJ2-7, with a possible D match to TRBD1 (5 bases). With 0 bases removed from V and 7 bases from J, the gap between germline ends came to 19 bases. The CDR3 length is 16 residues. In germline, CDR1 is MNHEY, CDR2 SVGAGI. Written as DNA, the CDR3 is TGTGCCAGCAGTTACTCTGGCCAGGGTCTTCCTTGGGAGCAGTACTTC. This translates into CASSYSGQGLPWEQYF.

V and J are TRBV4-2 and TRBJ2-7; the D gene is possibly TRBD2 (6 bases). The CDR3 spans 16 residues. V was trimmed by 0 bases and J by 0 bases, leaving 12 bases between them. The germline gives CDR1 LGHNA, CDR2 YNFKEQ. The CDR3 loop reads CASSQEFRESSYEQYF. As DNA, the CDR3 is TGTGCCAGCAGCCAAGAATTCCGGGAGAGCTCCTACGAGCAGTACTTC.

The chain is built from TRBV29-1 and TRBJ2-5; no firm D call. The CDR3 totals 11 residues. V gave up 7 bases and J gave up 3 bases, with 9 bases separating them. Looked up from germline, CDR1 is SQVTM and CDR2 is ANQGSEA. Here the CDR3 DNA reads TGCAGCGCCGGGTTGGAAGAGACCCAGTACTTC. Translating gives CSAGLEETQYF.